The TCR beta chain under discussion was sequenced for a study of blood T cell repertoires in COVID-19. The germline gives CDR1 GTSNPN, CDR2 SVGIG (reference sequence). Unmatched junction bases numbered 24, after V lost 7 bases and J lost 2 bases. This CDR3 is built from 20 residues. Authors' processing steps: Estimated nucleated cell counts came from reference gene primer amplification. Here immunoSEQ multiplex PCR was the method, and the copy in TCRdb shows in-frame clones only, minus some. The DNA was the basis for D and trimming; V, J and clone size are from that table. The sample has 200,000 to 250,000 clones, around 90% seen once. The Seattle patients joined while their infection was active and were tracked longitudinally afterward.

Sequenced: peripheral blood. This receptor was taken from a man aged 25-45 years with COVID-19, enrolled during active disease. The J gene is TRBJ2-2, the V gene TRBV30; 8 bases fit TRBD2. The CDR3 coding sequence is TGTGCCTTGAAACCCCGGGGGGGCAGGGAGACTGTTCCTAACACCGGGGAGCTGTTTTTT. Amino acids: CALKPRGGRETVPNTGELFF.